This T cell receptor beta chain was found in a study of T cells after yellow fever vaccination. By share, this clonotype counts as medium-sized. The length of the CDR3 is 16 residues. Germline V gene data show CDR1 as DFQATT and CDR2 as SNEGSKA (reference sequence). V shed 6 bases, J shed 2 bases, and the junction held 12 bases outside the gene matches. Via MiXCR, TCRdb re-called the 5' RACE reads, giving one row per CDR3 protein. Of 15,000 or so distinct CDR3 sequences listed, about 7.1% are singletons. The starting material was PBMCs, either bulk or a sorted T-cell subset (CD4+, CD8+, memory, or dextramer-sorted; not recorded which), obtained on the day of the yellow fever booster vaccination. V is TRBV20-1 and J is TRBJ2-3, with 9 bases identical to TRBD2. This TCR was recovered from a man between 18 and 35 years old who received the YFV17D yellow fever vaccine. The CDR3 loop is CSADGGSGGPTDTQYF. The CDR3 coding sequence is TGCAGTGCGGACGGGGGTAGCGGGGGACCCACAGATACGCAGTATTTT.